The TCR beta chain under discussion was sequenced for a study of T cells in localized non-small cell lung cancer (dated by TCRdb to about 2020). In terms of the full investigation: T cell repertoires of fewer than 250 early-stage NSCLC patients were analyzed, with tumors being compared against uninvolved tumor-adjacent lungs. All 240 or so NSCLC patients in the cohort were treatment-naive and had localized lung tumors that were resected. Of the NSCLC patients, 129 were male and about 97 were female, and the mean age was approximately 64 years. Summary of the overall study and its limitations: Because multi-region tumor sequencing was not done, intratumor heterogeneity could not be ruled out. Higher blood T cell density associated with longer overall survival, while higher adjacent-lung clonality associated with shorter survival. A median of around 50 of the top 100 tumor clones were detected in paired uninvolved adjacent lung, and around 30 of these tumor clones were also found among the top 100 clones of the paired uninvolved adjacent lung. Since the design was exploratory, TCR variables were selected using unadjusted p-values with no false-discovery rate correction. Uninvolved tumor-adjacent lung showed the highest T cell clonality, higher than tumor, which suggests more focused antigenic responses in the uninvolved tumor-adjacent lung.

Measured from the cysteine to the phenylalanine, the CDR3 is 14 residues long. The only DNA kept is the CDR3, 42 bases in frame from the first base. Reading the germline V gene gives CDR1 SNHLY and CDR2 FYNNEI. V drops 7 bases and J drops 2 bases, leaving 12 bases in between. At diagnosis, peripheral blood, uninvolved tumor-adjacent lung and tumor were collected and stored as a combination of fresh-frozen and FFPE material. For TCR repertoire profiling, blood samples were analyzed in the form of peripheral blood mononuclear cells. TCR beta CDR3 regions were sequenced from DNA using the immunoSEQ Assay. The authors' pipeline ran thus. To compute T cell density, TCR beta template counts were normalized to usable DNA, which was estimated by amplifying housekeeping genes. Richness was estimated with the preseqR package, extrapolating to 400,000 templates for PBMC samples and 120,000 templates for tissue samples. Clonality was calculated as one minus Pielou's evenness. Differential abundance testing on productive amino-acid clonotypes, with a minimum total count of 5 and an alpha of 0.1, was used to identify tissue-enriched TCRs. The Jaccard Index and the Morisita Overlap Index were used to measure repertoire overlap between compartments. GLIPH clustered TCR beta CDR3s with public tetramer-defined viral CDR3s; viral motifs required at least three viral sequences plus V-gene enrichment. TCRdb mirrors the immuneACCESS table, restricted to in-frame sequences. Some clones are absent from its copies; in checked studies, under half trace to an unresolved V gene, and the reason for the others is unknown. The V and J calls and the clone size are those of that table, but D and trimming were determined from the DNA. The sample table records about 24,000 clones; approximately 88% of these occur just once. The biggest ten clones account for roughly 9% of the sample.

Remarks on this clone: Its antigen remains unidentified. Base qualities were left out, and no much larger clone turns up one base away.

Here the sequenced sample was peripheral blood mononuclear cells, taken before any cancer treatment. In this chain, TRBV2 is recombined with TRBJ1-5, with no confidently assigned D gene. The sequence was obtained from a woman aged 35-70 years with stage III lung adenocarcinoma. The CDR3 corresponds to CASTRRLGNQPQHF. The bases read TGTGCCAGCACTAGAAGGTTGGGCAATCAGCCCCAGCATTTT.